The source of this T cell receptor (beta chain) is a study of blood T cells in healthy people across ages. In its sample, this clonotype was seen once. The CDR3 has 17 amino acids. The germline V and J ends were trimmed by 4 bases and 1 base, with 18 bases remaining between them. Germline V lookup: CDR1 SEHNR, CDR2 FQNEAQ (reference sequence). Then a second PCR, running about 6 to 12 cycles, was carried out with a sample-barcoded 5' primer and a J-beta primer mix. A single record per CDR3 protein comes from TCRdb applying MiXCR to the 5' RACE reads. The repertoire holds 1.8 million or so distinct CDR3 sequences, about two fifths seen once, with approximately 22% in the top ten.

This rearrangement joins TRBV7-9 to TRBJ2-3, with no clear D. The TCR comes from a human donor in good health. Sample: blood. CDR3 DNA sequence: TGTGCCAGCAGCTCCTCCGGGCCCCTTAGGGGCACAGATACGCAGTATTTT. Translated: CASSSSGPLRGTDTQYF.